This T cell receptor (beta chain) was retrieved from a study of blood T cell repertoires in COVID-19. Turning to the study itself: COVID-19 samples, acute and convalescent, were from the United States, Italy and Spain. T cells, B-cell-depleted T cells, or PBMCs supplied cDNA or gDNA.

V was pared by 4 bases and J by 5 bases, with 19 bases between. CDR1 is SGHRS, CDR2 YFSETQ, per germline. The CDR3 length is 16 residues. As originally analysed: Quantification of nucleated cells was approximated via reference gene primer amplification. The assay was immunoSEQ multiplex PCR, and TCRdb's table has in-frame clones only and misses some. D and trimming were read from the DNA, whereas the V and J calls and clone size are those reported in that table. The data contain some 190,000 clones, about 88% of them singletons. The receptor's source is a woman between 35 and 50 years old who had recovered from COVID-19. Input material: peripheral blood. The chain carries TRBV5-1 and TRBJ2-1; D is perhaps TRBD2 (6 bases). This CDR3 is CASSLKLVLADNEQFF. CDR3 sequence (DNA): TGCGCCAGCAGCCTAAAGCTTGTACTAGCCGACAATGAGCAGTTCTTC.